This T cell receptor (beta chain) was found in a study of blood T cell repertoires in COVID-19. The CDR3 sequence is 13 residues long. V lost 4 bases and J lost 5, with 10 bases in between. Germline V gene data show CDR1 as SGDLS and CDR2 as YYNGEE. Only in-frame clones appear in the TCRdb table, and some are missing; sequencing was by immunoSEQ multiplex PCR. The repertoire holds more than 90,000 clones, 86% seen once, with 4.5% in the top ten. Source material: peripheral blood. The clonotype comes from a man aged 35-49 years with acute or convalescent COVID-19. V usage is TRBV9 and J usage is TRBJ2-1; D is ambiguous. The CDR3 loop is CASSPRVNNEQFF. Written as DNA, the CDR3 is TGTGCCAGCAGCCCTAGAGTTAACAATGAGCAGTTCTTC. The full variable domain, completed using reference TRBV9 and TRBJ2-1, is DSGVTQTPKHLITATGQRVTLRCSPRSGDLSVYWYQQSLDQGLQFLIQYYNGEERAKGNILERFSAQQFPDLHSELNLSSLELGDSALYFCASSPRVNNEQFFGPGTRLTVL.